This T cell receptor beta chain was sequenced for a study of blood T cell repertoires in COVID-19. Clones were sequenced by immunoSEQ multiplex PCR, and TCRdb holds only the in-frame ones, with some missing. Found here are roughly 120,000 clones, 78% of them singletons; the top ten hold 2.3%. The germline V gene encodes CDR1 SNHLY and CDR2 FYNNEI. There are 17 residues in the CDR3. V lost 6 bases to trimming and J lost 1 base; unmatched junction nucleotides: 10. Sequencing was done on a sample of peripheral blood. This chain uses TRBV2 with TRBJ2-2, with TRBD1 matching over 8 bases. The sequence was collected from a man in his sixties or seventies with acute or convalescent COVID-19. The CDR3 nucleotides are TGTGCCAGCAGGGACCCTCTGGACAGGGAGAACACCGGGGAGCTGTTTTTT. This sequence encodes CASRDPLDRENTGELFF.